The 10 T cell receptor beta chains below come from one sample, sequenced in a study of blood T cell repertoires in COVID-19. The assay was immunoSEQ multiplex PCR, and TCRdb's table has in-frame clones only and misses some. Among hundreds of thousands of clones listed, 80% to 90% were seen once. The sequenced sample consisted of peripheral blood. These receptor sequences come from a woman between 50 and 59 years old with acute or convalescent COVID-19.

The chain has TRBV7-2 and TRBJ2-3, with D perhaps TRBD2 (6 bases). Germline loops: CDR1 SGHTA, CDR2 FQGNSA. Trimming shortened V by 7 bases and J by 8 bases, and 25 bases separated the two germline ends. The CDR3 has 16 residues. The CDR3 reads CASTLWGGDISGTQYF. CDR3 DNA: TGTGCCAGCACCCTGTGGGGCGGGGATATCAGTGGTACGCAGTATTTT.

The J gene is TRBJ2-1, the V gene TRBV19; 7 nucleotides line up with TRBD1. The CDR3 extends over 15 amino acids. Germline values: CDR1 LNHDA, CDR2 SQIVND (reference sequence). J lost 1 base, V lost 7 bases, and 7 bases had no gene match. The CDR3 coding sequence is TGTGCCAGTACAGACAGGGTAGGGTCCTACAATGAGCAGTTCTTC. This sequence encodes CASTDRVGSYNEQFF.

A single count supports this clone. This chain uses TRBV6-1 with TRBJ2-5, with TRBD1 as a possible D gene (5 bases). This CDR3 comprises 13 residues. The V end lost 7 bases, the J end lost 2 bases, and 11 bases lay between the germline ends. The germline V gene has CDR1 MNHNS and CDR2 SASEGT. The CDR3 DNA reads as TGTGCCAGCACTCCAGGGCGGCAAGAGACCCAGTACTTC. Encoded protein: CASTPGRQETQYF.

The rearrangement uses TRBV5-1 and TRBJ2-2; D perhaps matches TRBD1 (6 bases). The V and J ends lost 2 bases and 5 bases respectively, with 10 bases between them. CDR3 length equals 14 residues. Germline V CDR1 and CDR2: SGHRS, YFSETQ. CDR3: CASSLGGWTGELFF. In nucleotides, the CDR3 is TGCGCCAGCAGCTTAGGGGGATGGACCGGGGAGCTGTTTTTT.

V is TRBV6-5 and J is TRBJ2-2; 7 positions match TRBD2. The V gene's germline CDR1 is MNHEY and CDR2 SVGAGI. The V and J ends lost 0 bases and 0 bases, in that order; junction bases with no gene match: 1. The CDR3 is 16 residues long. CDR3 residues: CASSYSRGANTGELFF. DNA for the CDR3: TGTGCCAGCAGTTACTCCCGGGGGGCGAACACCGGGGAGCTGTTTTTT.

The V call is TRBV14, the J call TRBJ2-5, with 7 bases identical to TRBD2. Germline lookup yields CDR1 SGHDN and CDR2 FVKESK. This CDR3 region has 14 residues. After removal of 4 bases from V and 4 bases from J, the junction contained 6 bases not matched to a gene. The CDR3 region is CASSRILARETQYF. The CDR3 DNA follows: TGTGCCAGCAGCCGCATACTAGCGAGAGAGACCCAGTACTTC.

This clone was observed a handful of times. The chain combines TRBV29-1 with TRBJ2-1, with D possibly being TRBD2 (5 bases). The CDR3 covers 14 residues. Germline V gene data show CDR1 as SQVTM and CDR2 as ANQGSEA. Trimming stripped 6 bases from V and 4 bases from J, with 16 bases between. Here the CDR3 DNA reads TGCAGCGTGGCGGGCTGGGAGACATACAATGAGCAGTTCTTC. Translating it yields CSVAGWETYNEQFF.

The genes are TRBV11-2 and TRBJ2-5; D might be TRBD2 (6 bases). The CDR3 is 15 amino acids. Germline V CDR1 and CDR2: SGHAT, FQNNGV. V gave up 5 bases and J gave up 2 bases, with 15 bases separating them. CDR3 sequence: CASSTGSKIQETQYF. The CDR3 nucleotides read TGTGCCAGCAGCACCGGGAGTAAGATACAAGAGACCCAGTACTTC.

V is TRBV29-1 and J is TRBJ2-7, with D perhaps TRBD1 (5 bases). The CDR3 spans 15 residues. Germline CDR1 SQVTM, CDR2 ANQGSEA. V lost 4 bases to trimming and J lost 2 bases, with 18 bases between them. CDR3 region: CSVVYDSPTAYEQYF. The CDR3 coding sequence is TGCAGCGTTGTCTACGACAGCCCAACGGCCTACGAGCAGTACTTC.

In its sample, this clone was seen a few times. The chain is built from TRBV5-1 and TRBJ2-2; 11 bases map to TRBD1. The CDR3 has 17 residues. Germline V gene lookup returns CDR1 SGHRS and CDR2 YFSETQ. The J segment lost 2 bases and the V segment lost 4 bases, leaving 7 bases of the junction unmatched. The CDR3 nucleotides are TGCGCCAGCAGCCAGAAAAGGACAGGGGGCAACACCGGGGAGCTGTTTTTT. This translates into CASSQKRTGGNTGELFF. The full variable domain, its missing parts supplied by reference TRBV5-1 and TRBJ2-2, is KAGVTQTPRYLIKTRGQQVTLSCSPISGHRSVSWYQQTPGQGLQFLFEYFSETQRNKGNFPGRFSGRQFSNSRSEMNVSTLELGDSALYLCASSQKRTGGNTGELFFGEGSRLTVL.